The T cell receptor (beta chain) under discussion was sequenced for a study of regulatory T cells. Study-wide findings and caveats: Hydrophobic residues at CDR3 positions 6 and 7 were enriched in conventional CD4+ T cells of CD3G-deficient patients. In patients, unique TRB V-J pairs were restricted and V/J usage skewed, especially in Tregs.

Amplification used 52 TRBV primers and 13 TRBJ primers. Here immunoSEQ multiplex PCR was the method, and the copy in TCRdb shows in-frame clones only, minus some. The sample lists around 29,000 clones; about 94% were seen once. Patients aged 2 to 39 years had fewer naive and more memory CD4+ and CD8+ T cells. Regulatory (CD25-high CD127-low) and conventional (CD25-low CD127-high) CD4+ T cells were sorted separately. With respect to this clone: What it binds is unknown.

The clonotype comes from a child between 2 and 9 years old with CD3G deficiency. Sequencing input: conventional CD4+ T cells sorted from blood.

As DNA, the CDR3 is TGTGCCAGCCGGGGGGGATCCACAGATACGCAGTATTTT. Protein: CASRGGSTDTQYF. The chain carries TRBV6-1 and TRBJ2-3; 8 bases are shared with TRBD2. This CDR3 contains 13 residues. Trimming at V came to 8 bases and at J to 2 bases, leaving 3 bases not matched to a gene. The V gene's germline CDR1 is MNHNS and CDR2 SASEGT.